The rows below give T cell receptor beta chains drawn from one sample of a study of T cell changes during pregnancy in multiple sclerosis. Some clones are missing from TCRdb's copy, which holds only in-frame ones; the method was immunoSEQ multiplex PCR. The table has some 41,000 clones, 88% seen once; the top ten hold around 4.1%. This specimen consisted of CD8+ T cells from peripheral blood mononuclear cells, obtained in the first trimester of pregnancy. The receptors were gathered from a female donor with multiple sclerosis, enrolled in a pregnancy study. Both conserved end residues are part of each CDR3. The D gene is left open where the match is weak. Size tells how often a clone was seen (once, few, many) or the class of an expanded clone, and some rows leave it out.

CDR3 protein: CASSEEAGQGVSGNTIYF; CDR3 DNA: TGCGCCAGCAGCGAGGAGGCGGGACAGGGCGTATCTGGAAACACCATATATTTT; V gene: TRBV5-1; clone size: -; D gene: TRBD1; J gene: TRBJ1-3
CDR3 protein: CASSQDVDRLITEAFF; CDR3 DNA: TGTGCCAGCAGCCAAGACGTAGACAGGTTGATCACTGAAGCTTTCTTT; V gene: TRBV14; clone size: -; D gene: -; J gene: TRBJ1-1
CDR3 protein: CASSEGRDQPQHF; CDR3 DNA: TGTGCCAGCTCAGAGGGCAGAGATCAGCCCCAGCATTTT; V gene: TRBV18; clone size: -; D gene: -; J gene: TRBJ1-5
CDR3 protein: CASIGQGLNYGYTF; CDR3 DNA: TGTGCCAGCATCGGACAGGGTTTAAACTATGGCTACACCTTC; V gene: TRBV6-5; clone size: -; D gene: TRBD1; J gene: TRBJ1-2
CDR3 protein: CASSRKALAPPYNEQFF; CDR3 DNA: TGTGCCAGCAGCCGAAAAGCACTAGCGCCCCCCTACAATGAGCAGTTCTTC; V gene: TRBV7-9; clone size: -; D gene: TRBD2; J gene: TRBJ2-1
CDR3 protein: CASGDWNTEAFF; CDR3 DNA: TGTGCTAGTGGAGACTGGAACACTGAAGCTTTCTTT; V gene: TRBV12-5; clone size: once; D gene: -; J gene: TRBJ1-1
CDR3 protein: CASSEQRGASPTDTQYF; CDR3 DNA: TGTGCCAGCAGTGAGCAGCGGGGGGCCTCCCCCACAGATACGCAGTATTTT; V gene: TRBV6-1; clone size: -; D gene: TRBD2; J gene: TRBJ2-3
CDR3 protein: CASSTSHEQYF; CDR3 DNA: TGTGCCAGCAGTACGAGCCACGAGCAGTACTTC; V gene: TRBV6-5; clone size: -; D gene: -; J gene: TRBJ2-7
CDR3 protein: CASSLGTRRNEQFF; CDR3 DNA: TGTGCCAGCAGTTTAGGGACTAGAAGGAATGAGCAGTTCTTC; V gene: TRBV27; clone size: -; D gene: TRBD2; J gene: TRBJ2-1
CDR3 protein: CASSQTDRGTYGYTF; CDR3 DNA: TGCGCCAGCAGCCAAACGGACAGGGGCACCTATGGCTACACCTTC; V gene: TRBV4-1; clone size: -; D gene: TRBD1; J gene: TRBJ1-2
CDR3 protein: CASSYPDRDGQFF; CDR3 DNA: TGTGCCAGCAGTTACCCCGACAGGGACGGGCAGTTCTTC; V gene: TRBV6-6; clone size: -; D gene: TRBD1; J gene: TRBJ2-1
CDR3 protein: CASSFGTRAYEQYF; CDR3 DNA: TGTGCCAGCAGCTTCGGGACTAGGGCCTACGAGCAGTACTTC; V gene: TRBV7-2; clone size: -; D gene: TRBD2; J gene: TRBJ2-7
CDR3 protein: CASSGNSGGADTQYF; CDR3 DNA: TGTGCCAGCAGCGGCAATTCAGGGGGCGCAGATACGCAGTATTTT; V gene: TRBV6-4; clone size: few; D gene: TRBD1; J gene: TRBJ2-3
CDR3 protein: CASTTTVYGYTF; CDR3 DNA: TGTGCCAGCACCACGACAGTCTATGGCTACACCTTC; V gene: TRBV7-2; clone size: -; D gene: -; J gene: TRBJ1-2
CDR3 protein: CASLSRGGYNSPLHF; CDR3 DNA: TGTGCCAGCCTCAGCAGGGGCGGATATAATTCACCCCTCCACTTT; V gene: TRBV27; clone size: -; D gene: -; J gene: TRBJ1-6
CDR3 protein: CASSSGTGPSYEQYF; CDR3 DNA: TGTGCCAGCAGCTCAGGGACAGGGCCCTCCTACGAGCAGTACTTC; V gene: TRBV13; clone size: -; D gene: TRBD1; J gene: TRBJ2-7
CDR3 protein: CSVEERGTGTGELFF; CDR3 DNA: TGCAGCGTTGAAGAAAGGGGGACCGGCACCGGGGAGCTGTTTTTT; V gene: TRBV29-1; clone size: -; D gene: -; J gene: TRBJ2-2
CDR3 protein: CASSHGGTEPNEQFF; CDR3 DNA: TGTGCCAGCAGCCATGGCGGGACAGAGCCCAATGAGCAGTTCTTC; V gene: TRBV4-2; clone size: -; D gene: -; J gene: TRBJ2-1
CDR3 protein: CASDTIVGRGTYGYTF; CDR3 DNA: TGTGCCAGCGACACTATTGTGGGCAGGGGGACCTATGGCTACACCTTC; V gene: TRBV2; clone size: -; D gene: TRBD1; J gene: TRBJ1-2
CDR3 protein: CASSNIFEDTEAFF; CDR3 DNA: TGTGCCAGCAGCAACATTTTCGAAGACACTGAAGCTTTCTTT; V gene: TRBV7-9; clone size: -; D gene: -; J gene: TRBJ1-1
CDR3 protein: CAISVHLARGFGTEAFF; CDR3 DNA: TGTGCCATCAGTGTCCACCTAGCCCGCGGATTCGGGACTGAAGCTTTCTTT; V gene: TRBV10-3; clone size: -; D gene: -; J gene: TRBJ1-1
CDR3 protein: CASSLQGYSNQPQHF; CDR3 DNA: TGTGCCAGCAGTTTACAGGGCTATAGCAATCAGCCCCAGCATTTT; V gene: TRBV27; clone size: -; D gene: -; J gene: TRBJ1-5
CDR3 protein: CASSRSRSGIEAFF; CDR3 DNA: TGCGCCAGCAGCCGCAGCCGGTCCGGGATTGAAGCTTTCTTT; V gene: TRBV4-3; clone size: -; D gene: -; J gene: TRBJ1-1
CDR3 protein: CSVEIPGDGYTF; CDR3 DNA: TGCAGCGTTGAGATCCCAGGGGACGGCTACACCTTC; V gene: TRBV29-1; clone size: -; D gene: -; J gene: TRBJ1-2
CDR3 protein: CASTPGGGNEQFF; CDR3 DNA: TGTGCCAGCACCCCCGGGGGGGGGAATGAGCAGTTCTTC; V gene: TRBV5-6; clone size: -; D gene: TRBD2; J gene: TRBJ2-1
CDR3 protein: CASSQMGQGPYNSPLHF; CDR3 DNA: TGCGCCAGCAGCCAAATGGGACAGGGACCCTATAATTCACCCCTCCACTTT; V gene: TRBV4-3; clone size: few; D gene: TRBD1; J gene: TRBJ1-6
CDR3 protein: CASSPGGGGAEAFF; CDR3 DNA: TGTGCCAGCAGCCCAGGAGGGGGGGGCGCTGAAGCTTTCTTT; V gene: TRBV9; clone size: -; D gene: -; J gene: TRBJ1-1
CDR3 protein: CASRRGPNEGGGKNTEAFF; CDR3 DNA: TGTGCCAGCAGAAGGGGACCCAACGAAGGGGGCGGAAAGAACACTGAAGCTTTCTTT; V gene: TRBV7-9; clone size: -; D gene: TRBD1; J gene: TRBJ1-1